This TCR beta chain derives from a study of HIV-infected patients and healthy controls. Overall study results and limits: In healthy controls, MAIT alpha CDR3s were common; in HIV+ repertoires, severely depleted. Untreated HIV+ repertoires had roughly threefold fewer distinct CDR3s and lower Shannon diversity than healthy controls. When repertoires were size-matched, rare events in HIV-infected data became overweighted.

Reverse transcription used roughly 450 ng RNA and constant-region primers for alpha and beta. Separate chain-specific third strand synthesis with multiplexing indices produced the alpha and beta libraries. Second strand DNA was synthesized using a primer at the SP2 site. TCRdb passed the 5' RACE reads through MiXCR, listing each CDR3 protein once. The repertoire includes approximately 9,700 distinct CDR3 sequences, about 5.2% of them detected once, and about 15% sits in the top ten. This clonotype was picked up many times. Antigen unknown. No cell fractionation was done, so the repertoire covers all unsorted peripheral blood T cells. Germline V gene lookup returns CDR1 SGHNT and CDR2 YYREEE (reference sequence). Trimming took 3 bases from V and 1 from J; bases not matched to a gene: 10. CDR3 length: 17 amino acids.

The chain couples TRBV5-4 to TRBJ2-3, with 8 bases lining up with TRBD1. This receptor was obtained from an adult with HIV infection. The sample consisted of blood, taken before antiretroviral therapy. The DNA of the CDR3 is TGTGCCAGCAGCTCCCCGTTGGGGACAGGAGGCACAGATACGCAGTATTTT. This encodes CASSSPLGTGGTDTQYF.